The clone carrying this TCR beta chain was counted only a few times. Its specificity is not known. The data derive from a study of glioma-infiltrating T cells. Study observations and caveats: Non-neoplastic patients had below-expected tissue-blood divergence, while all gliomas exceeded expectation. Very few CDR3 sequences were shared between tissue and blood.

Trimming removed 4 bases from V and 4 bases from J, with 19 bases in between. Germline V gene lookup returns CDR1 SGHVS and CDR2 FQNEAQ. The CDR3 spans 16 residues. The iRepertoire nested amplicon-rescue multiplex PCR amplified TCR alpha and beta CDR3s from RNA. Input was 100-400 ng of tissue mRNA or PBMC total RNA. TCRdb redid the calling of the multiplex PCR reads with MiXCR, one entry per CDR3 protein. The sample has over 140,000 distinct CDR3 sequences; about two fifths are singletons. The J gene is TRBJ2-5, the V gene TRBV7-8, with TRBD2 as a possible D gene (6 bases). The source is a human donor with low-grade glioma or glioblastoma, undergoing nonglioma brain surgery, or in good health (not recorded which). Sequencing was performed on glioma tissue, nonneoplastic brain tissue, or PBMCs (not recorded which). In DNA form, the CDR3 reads TGTGCCAGCAGCTCTAATAGCGGAAGAGGGCGAGAGACCCAGTACTTC. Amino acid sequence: CASSSNSGRGRETQYF.